This record looks at one T cell receptor (beta chain) sequence and its context. The V gene lost 0 bases and the J gene lost 1 base, with 7 bases spanning the gap. The CDR3 sequence is 15 residues long. Germline V CDR1 and CDR2: MNHEY, SVGEGT. The data stem from a study of blood T cell repertoires in COVID-19. Per the original methods: Quantification of nucleated cells was approximated via reference gene primer amplification. The assay was immunoSEQ multiplex PCR, and TCRdb's table has in-frame clones only and misses some. From that table come the V and J calls and clone size; the DNA was used to work out D and trimming. The table lists fewer than 35,000 clones, 85% to 95% of them singletons.

This sequence was found in a human donor in a cohort sampled during active COVID-19. This chain joins TRBV6-2 or TRBV6-3 and TRBJ2-1, with D maybe TRBD2 (6 bases). Sample: peripheral blood. The CDR3 loop is CASSYSRGSYNEQFF. The CDR3 DNA is TGTGCCAGCAGTTACTCACGGGGGTCCTACAATGAGCAGTTCTTC.